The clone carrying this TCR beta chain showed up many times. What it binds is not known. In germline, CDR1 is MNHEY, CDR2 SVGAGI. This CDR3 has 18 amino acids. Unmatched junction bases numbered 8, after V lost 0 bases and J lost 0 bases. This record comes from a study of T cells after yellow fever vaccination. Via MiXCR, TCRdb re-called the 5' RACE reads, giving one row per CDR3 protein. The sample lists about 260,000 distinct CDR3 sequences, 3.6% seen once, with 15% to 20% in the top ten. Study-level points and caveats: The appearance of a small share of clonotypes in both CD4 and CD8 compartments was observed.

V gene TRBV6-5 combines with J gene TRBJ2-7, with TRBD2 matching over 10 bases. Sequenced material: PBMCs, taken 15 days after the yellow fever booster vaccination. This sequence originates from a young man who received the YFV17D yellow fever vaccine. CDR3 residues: CASSYSSSGGAYSYEQYF. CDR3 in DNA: TGTGCCAGCAGTTACTCGTCCAGCGGGGGGGCATACTCCTACGAGCAGTACTTC.